This paragraph reports one T cell receptor beta chain. This specimen belongs to a study of blood T cell repertoires in COVID-19. Overall study: The samples span acute and convalescent COVID-19 from the United States, Italy and Spain. The cDNA or gDNA used as material had been derived from T cells, B-cell-depleted T cells, or PBMCs.

V lost 2 bases, J lost 7 bases, and 9 bases stayed unmatched. The V gene's germline CDR1 is KGHSH and CDR2 LQKENI. This CDR3 region has 16 residues. In the source study's methods: Reference gene primer amplification gave nucleated cell count estimates. Some clones are missing from TCRdb's copy, which holds only in-frame ones; the method was immunoSEQ multiplex PCR. D and trimming come from the DNA, and the V and J calls and clone size come from that table. The sample lists approximately 210,000 clones; around 91% were seen once. The TCR comes from a woman between 35 and 50 years old with acute or convalescent COVID-19. This chain connects TRBV18 to TRBJ1-2; 11 bases agree with TRBD1. The sample was peripheral blood. This chain's CDR3 is CASSPLGQGDHSGYTF. The DNA for the CDR3 is TGTGCCAGCTCACCATTGGGACAGGGGGACCACTCTGGCTACACCTTC.